These T cell receptor beta chains were read from a single sample in a study of cytomegalovirus exposure and HLA in healthy donors. Measured with immunoSEQ multiplex PCR; TCRdb has only the in-frame clones, and not every one. The sample includes 150,000 to 200,000 clones, approximately 59% of them seen just once. Specimen: PBMCs. The receptor source for this set is a man aged 40-50 years in good health and CMV-seronegative. Both conserved end residues are part of each CDR3. The order of the fields is D gene, V gene, J gene, clone size, CDR3 protein, CDR3 DNA. A D gene is named only where the DNA matches it firmly. Clone sizes are given selectively: once, few, many, or a class where the clone is expanded.

d_call: TRBD1; v_call: TRBV5-4; j_call: TRBJ2-1; clone_size: once; cdr3_aa: CASSLEQGVGNEQFF; cdr3_nt: TGTGCCAGCAGCTTGGAACAGGGGGTGGGTAATGAGCAGTTCTTC
d_call: -; v_call: TRBV19; j_call: TRBJ1-4; clone_size: many; cdr3_aa: CASSIAGGANEKLFF; cdr3_nt: TGTGCCAGTAGTATAGCGGGGGGCGCGAATGAAAAACTGTTTTTT
d_call: TRBD2; v_call: TRBV7-9; j_call: TRBJ2-7; clone_size: few; cdr3_aa: CASSPRAGVGEQYF; cdr3_nt: TGTGCCAGCAGCCCTCGTGCGGGGGTCGGCGAGCAGTACTTC
d_call: -; v_call: TRBV21-1; j_call: TRBJ2-2; clone_size: few; cdr3_aa: CASSTPFGTALDTGELFF; cdr3_nt: TGTGCCAGCAGCACCCCCTTCGGTACAGCCTTGGACACCGGGGAGCTGTTTTTT
d_call: TRBD1; v_call: TRBV6-1; j_call: TRBJ2-5; clone_size: -; cdr3_aa: CASSPRQGDVQNF; cdr3_nt: TGTGCCAGCAGTCCTCGACAGGGCGACGTCCAAAACTTC
d_call: TRBD1; v_call: TRBV5-1; j_call: TRBJ1-2; clone_size: -; cdr3_aa: CASSFGTAANYGYTF; cdr3_nt: TGCGCCAGCAGCTTCGGGACAGCTGCTAACTATGGCTACACCTTC
d_call: TRBD2; v_call: TRBV5-4; j_call: TRBJ2-3; clone_size: -; cdr3_aa: CASRTSGSTDTQYF; cdr3_nt: TGTGCCAGCAGGACTAGCGGGAGCACAGATACGCAGTATTTT
d_call: TRBD1; v_call: TRBV5-1; j_call: TRBJ1-6; clone_size: -; cdr3_aa: CASSFSQGVENSPLHF; cdr3_nt: TGCGCCAGCAGCTTCTCCCAGGGGGTAGAGAATTCACCCCTCCACTTT
d_call: TRBD1; v_call: TRBV6-6; j_call: TRBJ2-7; clone_size: -; cdr3_aa: CASTPTGYYEQYF; cdr3_nt: TGTGCCAGCACACCGACAGGGTACTACGAGCAGTACTTC
d_call: -; v_call: TRBV30; j_call: TRBJ1-6; clone_size: -; cdr3_aa: CAWSVPSVSDSPLHF; cdr3_nt: TGTGCCTGGAGTGTCCCATCGGTCTCTGATTCACCCCTCCACTTT
d_call: TRBD2; v_call: TRBV6-5; j_call: TRBJ2-1; clone_size: few; cdr3_aa: CASSRLAGGYNEQFF; cdr3_nt: TGTGCCAGCAGTCGACTAGCGGGAGGTTACAATGAGCAGTTCTTC
d_call: -; v_call: TRBV30; j_call: TRBJ2-1; clone_size: -; cdr3_aa: CAWSIGSDYNEQFF; cdr3_nt: TGTGCCTGGAGTATAGGCAGCGATTACAATGAGCAGTTCTTC
d_call: TRBD2; v_call: TRBV28; j_call: TRBJ2-1; clone_size: -; cdr3_aa: CASRQSGGGNNEQFF; cdr3_nt: TGTGCCAGCAGACAGAGCGGGGGGGGAAACAATGAGCAGTTCTTC
d_call: TRBD1; v_call: TRBV6-6; j_call: TRBJ1-5; clone_size: once; cdr3_aa: CASSYSGQVGNQPQHF; cdr3_nt: TGTGCCAGCAGTTACTCCGGACAGGTAGGAAATCAGCCCCAGCATTTT
d_call: -; v_call: TRBV19; j_call: TRBJ2-3; clone_size: -; cdr3_aa: CASSIPSADTQYF; cdr3_nt: TGTGCCAGTAGTATTCCCTCGGCAGATACGCAGTATTTT
d_call: TRBD1; v_call: TRBV6-1; j_call: TRBJ1-4; clone_size: -; cdr3_aa: CASSEIQGAGEKLFF; cdr3_nt: TGTGCCAGCAGTGAAATACAGGGGGCAGGTGAAAAACTGTTTTTT
d_call: -; v_call: TRBV7-9; j_call: TRBJ2-1; clone_size: -; cdr3_aa: CSSSPLFTGSEQFF; cdr3_nt: TGTTCCAGCAGTCCGTTGTTTACAGGGAGTGAGCAGTTCTTC
d_call: -; v_call: TRBV6-6; j_call: TRBJ1-4; clone_size: -; cdr3_aa: CASSPHWGDVEKLFF; cdr3_nt: TGTGCCAGCAGCCCCCACTGGGGGGATGTTGAAAAACTGTTTTTT
d_call: -; v_call: TRBV6-5; j_call: TRBJ1-1; clone_size: -; cdr3_aa: CASSRGAEAFF; cdr3_nt: TGTGCCAGCAGTCGGGGTGCGGAAGCTTTCTTT
d_call: -; v_call: TRBV4-2; j_call: TRBJ2-1; clone_size: -; cdr3_aa: CASSSDSREQFF; cdr3_nt: TGTGCCAGCAGCTCTGACAGCCGTGAGCAGTTCTTC
d_call: -; v_call: TRBV6-6; j_call: TRBJ2-7; clone_size: -; cdr3_aa: CASSYSQQGSEQYF; cdr3_nt: TGTGCCAGCAGTTACTCTCAGCAAGGGAGCGAGCAGTACTTC
d_call: TRBD1; v_call: TRBV6-5; j_call: TRBJ1-1; clone_size: few; cdr3_aa: CASSRQGSHTEAFF; cdr3_nt: TGTGCCAGCAGCAGACAGGGCTCCCACACTGAAGCTTTCTTT
d_call: TRBD1; v_call: TRBV18; j_call: TRBJ2-3; clone_size: -; cdr3_aa: CASSSQGASPDTQYF; cdr3_nt: TGTGCCAGCTCGTCTCAGGGGGCCTCCCCAGATACGCAGTATTTT
d_call: TRBD2; v_call: TRBV9; j_call: TRBJ2-2; clone_size: -; cdr3_aa: CASSVAAGATGELFF; cdr3_nt: TGTGCCAGCAGCGTCGCCGCGGGAGCGACCGGGGAGCTGTTTTTT
d_call: -; v_call: TRBV19; j_call: TRBJ1-5; clone_size: -; cdr3_aa: CASTPGWDQPQHF; cdr3_nt: TGTGCCAGTACACCAGGGTGGGATCAGCCCCAGCATTTT
d_call: -; v_call: TRBV6-5; j_call: TRBJ2-2; clone_size: -; cdr3_aa: CASRPGTGELFF; cdr3_nt: TGTGCCAGTAGGCCCGGGACCGGGGAGCTGTTTTTT
d_call: TRBD1; v_call: TRBV5-1; j_call: TRBJ2-7; clone_size: -; cdr3_aa: CASSWTGTGDDEQYF; cdr3_nt: TGCGCCAGCAGCTGGACCGGGACAGGGGACGACGAGCAGTACTTC
d_call: -; v_call: TRBV27; j_call: TRBJ2-7; clone_size: -; cdr3_aa: CASSRQAESSYEQYF; cdr3_nt: TGTGCCAGCAGTAGACAGGCCGAAAGCTCCTACGAGCAGTACTTC
d_call: -; v_call: TRBV9; j_call: TRBJ1-3; clone_size: few; cdr3_aa: CASSARTTANTIYF; cdr3_nt: TGTGCCAGCAGCGCGCGGACAACCGCCAACACCATATATTTT
d_call: TRBD2; v_call: TRBV7-2; j_call: TRBJ2-1; clone_size: -; cdr3_aa: CASSQGSGSLWREQFF; cdr3_nt: TGTGCCAGCAGCCAAGGAAGCGGGAGCTTGTGGCGTGAGCAGTTCTTC
d_call: -; v_call: TRBV5-1; j_call: TRBJ2-5; clone_size: -; cdr3_aa: CASSLATGGSRETQYF; cdr3_nt: TGCGCCAGCAGCTTGGCCACTGGAGGGAGTCGAGAGACCCAGTACTTC
d_call: TRBD2; v_call: TRBV7-7; j_call: TRBJ2-1; clone_size: few; cdr3_aa: CASSLANSGRPPYNEQFF; cdr3_nt: TGTGCTAGCAGCTTAGCGAATAGCGGGAGGCCCCCCTACAATGAGCAGTTCTTC
d_call: -; v_call: TRBV5-6; j_call: TRBJ2-2; clone_size: -; cdr3_aa: CASSFRQGMNTGELFF; cdr3_nt: TGTGCCAGCAGCTTTCGGCAGGGCATGAACACCGGGGAGCTGTTTTTT
d_call: -; v_call: TRBV29-1; j_call: TRBJ1-2; clone_size: -; cdr3_aa: CSASTGGMNGYTF; cdr3_nt: TGCAGCGCTAGTACGGGGGGTATGAATGGCTACACCTTC
d_call: TRBD1; v_call: TRBV27; j_call: TRBJ1-4; clone_size: -; cdr3_aa: CASSKDRVQEKLFF; cdr3_nt: TGTGCCAGCAGTAAGGACAGGGTCCAGGAAAAACTGTTTTTT
d_call: -; v_call: TRBV19; j_call: TRBJ1-1; clone_size: -; cdr3_aa: CASSTHGNTEAFF; cdr3_nt: TGTGCCAGTAGTACCCACGGGAACACTGAAGCTTTCTTT
d_call: -; v_call: TRBV11-2; j_call: TRBJ2-4; clone_size: few; cdr3_aa: CASSLGASLAKNIQYF; cdr3_nt: TGTGCCAGCAGCTTAGGCGCGTCCTTAGCCAAAAACATTCAGTACTTC
d_call: -; v_call: TRBV20-1; j_call: TRBJ2-5; clone_size: -; cdr3_aa: CSAIRGTQYF; cdr3_nt: TGCAGTGCTATTAGGGGGACCCAGTACTTC
d_call: TRBD1; v_call: TRBV19; j_call: TRBJ2-7; clone_size: -; cdr3_aa: CASSSFGQGTLYEQYF; cdr3_nt: TGTGCCAGTAGTTCCTTCGGACAGGGAACTCTCTACGAGCAGTACTTC
d_call: -; v_call: TRBV6-5; j_call: TRBJ2-7; clone_size: -; cdr3_aa: CASSYGQVSYEQYF; cdr3_nt: TGTGCCAGCAGTTACGGGCAAGTCTCCTACGAGCAGTACTTC
d_call: -; v_call: TRBV7-2; j_call: TRBJ2-3; clone_size: -; cdr3_aa: CASSPGISTDTQYF; cdr3_nt: TGTGCCAGCAGCCCCGGGATTAGCACAGATACGCAGTATTTT
d_call: -; v_call: TRBV25-1; j_call: TRBJ2-7; clone_size: once; cdr3_aa: CASTRGSSYEQYF; cdr3_nt: TGTGCCAGCACGCGAGGTAGCTCCTACGAGCAGTACTTC
d_call: -; v_call: TRBV6-5; j_call: TRBJ1-3; clone_size: -; cdr3_aa: CASSYRTGNTIYF; cdr3_nt: TGTGCCAGCAGTTACCGTACTGGAAACACCATATATTTT
d_call: TRBD2; v_call: TRBV19; j_call: TRBJ2-7; clone_size: few; cdr3_aa: CASSMGPGGSGVNEQYF; cdr3_nt: TGTGCCAGTAGTATGGGGCCGGGGGGTAGCGGAGTCAACGAGCAGTACTTC
d_call: -; v_call: TRBV7-2; j_call: TRBJ2-2; clone_size: -; cdr3_aa: CASSSTATLTGELFF; cdr3_nt: TGTGCCAGCAGCTCGACAGCAACCCTCACCGGGGAGCTGTTTTTT